This is a list of T cell receptor beta chains from one sample in a study of cytomegalovirus exposure and HLA in healthy donors. TCRdb's table, derived via immunoSEQ multiplex PCR, lists solely in-frame clones and lacks some. The repertoire has just under 250,000 clones, about four fifths of them found once; the top ten carry more than 5%. Sequenced: PBMCs. The receptors were gathered from a woman in her thirties or forties in good health and CMV-seropositive. Each CDR3 is given with its conserved first and last residue. The D gene is left open where the match is weak. Part of the rows lack a size; the others show once, few, many or a class for expanded clones.

cdr3_aa cdr3_nt v_call clone_size d_call j_call
CASSQDPGVDEQFF TGCGCCAGCAGCCAAGACCCAGGGGTTGATGAGCAGTTCTTC TRBV4-1 NA NA TRBJ2-1
CASSLEPGRSTEAFF TGCGCCAGCAGCTTGGAACCGGGAAGGAGCACTGAAGCTTTCTTT TRBV5-1 NA NA TRBJ1-1
CASSLAGASSPLHF TGTGCCAGCAGTTTAGCGGGGGCTAGTTCACCCCTCCACTTT TRBV27 NA NA TRBJ1-6
CASSFMEAGELFF TGTGCCAGCAGTTTTATGGAGGCCGGGGAGCTGTTTTTT TRBV27 NA NA TRBJ2-2
CASSQGAAGTEAFF TGTGCCAGCAGCCAGGGGGCTGCTGGGACTGAAGCTTTCTTT TRBV7-2 few TRBD1 TRBJ1-1
CASSLEDGQTPLHF TGTGCCAGCAGTTTGGAGGACGGACAGACACCCCTCCACTTT TRBV27 few NA TRBJ1-6
CASSAGTRVTNEKLFF TGTGCCAGCAGCGCCGGCACCAGGGTGACTAATGAAAAACTGTTTTTT TRBV9 NA NA TRBJ1-4
CASSLVRTSGNYNEQFF TGTGCCAGCAGCTTAGTTCGGACTAGCGGGAACTACAATGAGCAGTTCTTC TRBV7-2 NA TRBD2 TRBJ2-1
CASSQLDRDEQFF TGCGCCAGCAGCCAATTAGACAGGGACGAGCAGTTCTTC TRBV4-3 NA TRBD1 TRBJ2-1
CAVDVGPAAEQYF TGTGCGGTCGATGTCGGCCCAGCGGCCGAGCAGTACTTC TRBV30 NA NA TRBJ2-7
CASGHQNTGELFF TGTGCCAGCGGGCATCAGAACACCGGGGAGCTGTTTTTT TRBV7-9 NA NA TRBJ2-2
CASRSPDRGNTEAFF TGTGCCAGCAGATCACCGGACAGGGGGAACACTGAAGCTTTCTTT TRBV6-6 NA TRBD1 TRBJ1-1
CASSQVGTGRNTIYF TGCGCCAGCAGCCAAGTTGGGACAGGGCGAAACACCATATATTTT TRBV4-1 few TRBD1 TRBJ1-3
CASIVSDRGTEAFF TGTGCCAGCATCGTATCTGACAGGGGCACTGAAGCTTTCTTT TRBV5-5 few TRBD1 TRBJ1-1
CASPLMGRVYEQYF TGTGCCAGTCCCTTAATGGGGAGGGTATACGAGCAGTACTTC TRBV28 NA TRBD2 TRBJ2-7
CAWRGTGASYEQYF TGTGCCTGGAGGGGGACAGGGGCGTCCTACGAGCAGTACTTC TRBV30 NA TRBD1 TRBJ2-7
CASTSRGQAQPQHF TGTGCCAGCACCTCGAGGGGGCAGGCTCAGCCCCAGCATTTT TRBV2 NA TRBD1 TRBJ1-5
CASGPLGGAADTQYF TGTGCTAGTGGTCCGTTGGGGGGGGCCGCAGATACGCAGTATTTT TRBV12-5 NA NA TRBJ2-3
CASSSPTRNTGELFF TGCGCCAGCAGCAGTCCAACAAGAAACACCGGGGAGCTGTTTTTT TRBV5-1 few NA TRBJ2-2
CAIKGTGGPNQPQHF TGTGCCATCAAGGGGACAGGGGGCCCCAATCAGCCCCAGCATTTT TRBV10-3 NA TRBD1 TRBJ1-5
CAISESKLAGGTDTQYF TGTGCCATCAGTGAGTCGAAGCTAGCGGGAGGAACAGATACGCAGTATTTT TRBV10-3 NA TRBD2 TRBJ2-3
CASSKGATGRDHYGYTF TGTGCCAGCAGCAAAGGAGCCACCGGCCGGGATCACTATGGCTACACCTTC TRBV13 NA NA TRBJ1-2
CASSVDHGTYEQYF TGTGCCAGCAGCGTAGATCACGGTACCTACGAGCAGTACTTC TRBV9 NA NA TRBJ2-7
CASSLAVGQGLYEQYF TGTGCCAGCAGCTTAGCGGTGGGACAGGGGTTGTACGAGCAGTACTTC TRBV7-2 NA TRBD1 TRBJ2-7
CSVDRLRGNTEAFF TGCAGCGTTGATAGACTCAGGGGGAACACTGAAGCTTTCTTT TRBV29-1 NA NA TRBJ1-1
CASRMTSGSSYEQYF TGTGCCAGTAGAATGACTAGCGGTAGCTCCTACGAGCAGTACTTC TRBV19 few TRBD2 TRBJ2-7
CASSVLGTGGTEAFF TGTGCCAGCAGCGTACTAGGGACAGGGGGCACTGAAGCTTTCTTT TRBV9 NA TRBD1 TRBJ1-1
CASSGTGATGELFF TGTGCCAGCAGCGGGACAGGGGCAACCGGGGAGCTGTTTTTT TRBV6-4 NA TRBD1 TRBJ2-2
CASSFNRAGGYYEQYF TGTGCCAGCAGTTTCAATCGGGCAGGGGGCTACTACGAGCAGTACTTC TRBV27 few TRBD1 TRBJ2-7
CATKFYMNTEAFF TGTGCCACCAAATTTTACATGAACACTGAAGCTTTCTTT TRBV2 NA NA TRBJ1-1
CSSSKGRGGETQYF TGTTCCAGCAGCAAAGGAAGGGGGGGTGAGACCCAGTACTTC TRBV7-9 NA NA TRBJ2-5
CASSLRGGGNQPQHF TGTGCCAGCAGCTTGAGGGGCGGTGGCAATCAGCCCCAGCATTTT TRBV5-6 NA NA TRBJ1-5
CASSLAPGEGNSPLHF TGTGCCAGCAGCTTAGCGCCCGGGGAAGGTAATTCACCCCTCCACTTT TRBV7-2 NA NA TRBJ1-6
CSVEDLSGSTVYEQFF TGCAGCGTTGAAGATCTTAGCGGGAGCACGGTCTATGAGCAGTTCTTC TRBV29-1 NA TRBD2 TRBJ2-1
CASSDIGRGDEKLFF TGTGCCAGCAGTGATATAGGGAGAGGTGATGAAAAACTGTTTTTT TRBV6-1 NA NA TRBJ1-4
CASRNRNRGMNTEAFF TGTGCCAGCAGAAACCGTAACAGGGGAATGAACACTGAAGCTTTCTTT TRBV7-9 NA TRBD1 TRBJ1-1
CASSQGWSSYNEQFF TGTGCCAGCAGCCAAGGATGGAGCTCCTACAATGAGCAGTTCTTC TRBV11-2 once NA TRBJ2-1